The rows below give T cell receptor beta chains drawn from one sample of a study of spatial heterogeneity in lung cancer. TCRdb used MiXCR to reprocess the 5' RACE reads, holding one entry per CDR3 protein. The sample lists about 110,000 distinct CDR3 sequences, approximately 11% occurring once. Sequences were derived from PBMCs, sampled at follow-up. The receptors derive from a female donor with early-stage non-small cell lung cancer. Both conserved end residues are trimmed from each CDR3. The order of the fields is V gene, clone size, J gene, CDR3 protein. Clone size is shown for a subset of rows, as once, few, many or a class of expanded clone.

>TRBV28|few|TRBJ2-3
ASSQGGPKDTQY
>TRBV27|many|TRBJ1-6
ASSRSSYNSPLH
>TRBV6-6|once|TRBJ2-1
ASKDPGTSRSSYNEQF
>TRBV28|.|TRBJ1-2
ASNTGGDSLYYGYT
>TRBV7-9|.|TRBJ2-7
ASSYGTSDGGEQY
>TRBV5-4|once|TRBJ2-1
ASSLAGRGSYNEQF
>TRBV28|.|TRBJ1-6
ASSFQGGFGSPLH
>TRBV4-3|.|TRBJ2-3
ASSQEVGVGTDTQY
>TRBV14|.|TRBJ2-5
ASSQFLLAGGGETQY
>TRBV3-1|.|TRBJ1-1
ASSELRLGEAF
>TRBV24-1|many|TRBJ1-5
ATGKSGEGIANQPQH
>TRBV27|many|TRBJ2-1
ASRSGPSGSYNEQF
>TRBV6-1|few|TRBJ2-6
ASSIRVPSGANVLT
>TRBV13|.|TRBJ1-1
ASSPLRRRSEAF
>TRBV19|few|TRBJ1-1
ATRRGLAEAF
>TRBV4-2|.|TRBJ2-6
ASSQDRKSGSFLSGANVLT
>TRBV4-1|many|TRBJ2-7
ASSPIPRNSYEQY
>TRBV28|.|TRBJ2-3
ASSLVSGGRDTQY
>TRBV19|many|TRBJ2-1
ASSINVGQNNEQF
>TRBV7-9|.|TRBJ1-4
ASSFSADSNEKLF
>TRBV18|few|TRBJ2-1
ASSAGLAGGYEQF
>TRBV11-2|many|TRBJ2-1
ASRPGPLSSYNEQF
>TRBV28|.|TRBJ2-7
ASSSLGLAGGIEQY
>TRBV27|.|TRBJ2-7
ASRKGLAYEQY
>TRBV29-1|few|TRBJ1-2
SVEGRGLDGYT
>TRBV24-1|.|TRBJ1-1
ATSAYQNTEAF
>TRBV2|.|TRBJ2-1
ASRTDYNEQF
>TRBV20-1|.|TRBJ2-3
SASHGRGRDTQY
>TRBV12-3/TRBV12-4|many|TRBJ2-1
ASSGAGTSGYNEQF
>TRBV20-1|few|TRBJ2-1
SARGGRDYNEQF
>TRBV12-3/TRBV12-4|.|TRBJ2-3
ASSPIPGVDTQY
>TRBV3-1|.|TRBJ2-1
ASSQPTSGSFWQF
>TRBV7-3|.|TRBJ2-1
ASSLDINRENEQF
>TRBV5-1|.|TRBJ1-1
ASSFRDRIRGTEAF
>TRBV5-8|.|TRBJ2-5
ASSLGLGNQETQY
>TRBV7-6|.|TRBJ2-1
ASRPRVVGGGPNNEQF
>TRBV2|.|TRBJ1-5
ASSGQPSNQPQH
>TRBV28|.|TRBJ2-7
ASTGQGLSYEQY
>TRBV12-3/TRBV12-4|.|TRBJ2-2
ASTGWTSGRTGELF
>TRBV6-6|.|TRBJ2-1
ASSYGAPEYNEQF
>TRBV7-6|.|TRBJ2-5
ASSFTGLGLETQY
>TRBV20-1|.|TRBJ1-1
SARDQGQRNTEAF
>TRBV7-9|many|TRBJ2-3
ASSYGPSTDTQY
>TRBV5-1|many|TRBJ2-7
ASRRGPSSYEQY
>TRBV6-5|.|TRBJ1-1
ASRPQAYSEAF
>TRBV6-1|many|TRBJ2-7
ASSGLALTNEQY
>TRBV5-6|.|TRBJ1-5
ASSWKGAPGNQPQH
>TRBV30|many|TRBJ2-3
AWSAPRDRGQDTQY
>TRBV6-5|few|TRBJ2-1
ASSRPPKNEQF
>TRBV29-1|.|TRBJ2-1
SVARSSGTYNEQF
>TRBV29-1|.|TRBJ2-3
SGETSTDTQY
>TRBV7-9|few|TRBJ2-1
ASSLRFGDHNEQF
>TRBV30|.|TRBJ2-1
AWSPLGEGRHEQF